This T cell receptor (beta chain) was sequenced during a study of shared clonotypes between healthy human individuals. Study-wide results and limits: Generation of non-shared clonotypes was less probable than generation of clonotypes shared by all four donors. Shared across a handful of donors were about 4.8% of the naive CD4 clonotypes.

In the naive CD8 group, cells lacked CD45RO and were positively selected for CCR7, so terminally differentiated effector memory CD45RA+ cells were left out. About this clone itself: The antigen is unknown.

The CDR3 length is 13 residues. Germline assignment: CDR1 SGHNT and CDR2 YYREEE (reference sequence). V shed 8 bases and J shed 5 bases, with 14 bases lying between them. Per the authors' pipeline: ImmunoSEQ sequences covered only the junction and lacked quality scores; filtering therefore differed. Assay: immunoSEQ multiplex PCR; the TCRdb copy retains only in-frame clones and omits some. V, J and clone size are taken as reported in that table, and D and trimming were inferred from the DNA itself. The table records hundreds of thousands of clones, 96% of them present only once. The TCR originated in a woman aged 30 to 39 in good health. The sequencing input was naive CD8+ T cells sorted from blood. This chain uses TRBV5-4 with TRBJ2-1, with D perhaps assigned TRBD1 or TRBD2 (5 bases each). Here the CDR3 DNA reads TGTGCCAGTACTCCCGGGACGAACAATGAGCAGTTCTTC. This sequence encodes CASTPGTNNEQFF.